This TCR beta chain was obtained from a study of OX40 agonist ivuxolimab in advanced cancers. The assay was immunoSEQ multiplex PCR, and TCRdb's table has in-frame clones only and misses some. The table records some 86,000 clones, less than 95% of them present only once. V lost 5 bases, J lost 3 bases, and 10 bases stayed unmatched. Germline CDR1 reads SEHNR; CDR2 reads FQNEAQ (reference sequence). The CDR3 covers 15 residues. The TCR was taken from an adult with an advanced solid tumor such as melanoma, head and neck, liver or kidney cancer. The J gene is TRBJ2-7, the V gene TRBV7-9, with 7 bases identical to TRBD2. Sequenced material: CD4+ or CD8+ T cells sorted from blood, taken in a trial of the OX40 agonist ivuxolimab. CDR3 DNA: TGTGCCAGCAGCACATCGGGAGGCCCCTACTACGAGCAGTACTTC. Translation: CASSTSGGPYYEQYF.